These 19 T cell receptor beta chains were all obtained from the same sample, sequenced in a study of blood T cell repertoires in COVID-19. Only in-frame clones appear in the TCRdb table, and some are missing; sequencing was by immunoSEQ multiplex PCR. The data show 140,000 to 150,000 clones, around 87% seen once. The sequencing input was PBMCs or T cells enriched from blood (not recorded which). The receptors derive from a man aged 55 to 70 who had recovered from COVID-19.

Here the CDR3 reads CASSLLSFSGEAFF. The CDR3 region has the DNA TGTGCCAGCAGCTTATTATCATTCTCCGGTGAAGCTTTCTTT. The rearrangement links TRBV7-8 to TRBJ1-1; D gene uncertain. Looked up from germline, CDR1 is SGHVS and CDR2 is FQNEAQ. The V gene lost 2 bases and the J gene lost 7 bases, with 14 bases spanning the gap. The CDR3 loop spans 14 amino acids. The full variable domain, its missing parts supplied by reference TRBV7-8 and TRBJ1-1, is GAGVSQSPRYKVAKRGQDVALRCDPISGHVSLFWYQQALGQGPEFLTYFQNEAQLDKSGLPSDRFFAERPEGSVSTLKIQRTQQEDSAVYLCASSLLSFSGEAFFGQGTRLTVV.

The sample holds a few counts of this clone. The V and J genes are TRBV20-1 and TRBJ1-5; TRBD1 agrees at 9 bases. The CDR3 is 16 amino acids. Germline CDR1 reads DFQATT; CDR2 reads SNEGSKA (reference sequence). V was clipped by 3 bases and J by 4 bases; unmatched bases: 10. In DNA, the CDR3 is TGCAGTGCTAGTTATCCGGGACAGGGCCCGAATCAGCCCCAGCATTTT. Translation gives CSASYPGQGPNQPQHF.

This chain links TRBV5-1 with TRBJ2-7, with D possibly matching TRBD2 (5 bases). From germline, CDR1 is SGHRS and CDR2 YFSETQ. This CDR3 has 12 residues. The V gene lost 1 base and the J gene lost 6 bases, with 8 bases spanning the gap. Written as DNA, the CDR3 is TGCGCCAGCAGCTTGCATGGAGGCGAGCAGTACTTC. It translates to CASSLHGGEQYF.

The chain couples TRBV5-1 to TRBJ2-7; 12 bases agree with TRBD2. Germline-derived CDR1 and CDR2 are SGHRS and YFSETQ. The length of the CDR3 is 15 residues. Trimming at V came to 2 bases and at J to 2 bases, leaving 2 bases not matched to a gene. CDR3: CASSLASGGAYEQYF. For the CDR3, the DNA is TGCGCCAGCAGCTTAGCTAGCGGGGGGGCCTACGAGCAGTACTTC.

The rearrangement uses TRBV5-1 and TRBJ2-7, with D tentatively TRBD2 (6 bases). Trimming stripped 1 base from V and 4 bases from J, with 12 bases between. Germline V lookup: CDR1 SGHRS, CDR2 YFSETQ. The CDR3 spans 14 residues. CDR3: CASSLSGGAYEQYF. In nucleotides, the CDR3 is TGCGCCAGCAGCTTGTCCGGGGGAGCATACGAGCAGTACTTC.

The V call is TRBV5-1, the J call TRBJ1-1; possible D gene TRBD1, 5 bases. This CDR3 is 14 amino acids long. Germline-derived CDR1 and CDR2 are SGHRS and YFSETQ. V lost 3 bases and J 4 bases, leaving 13 bases between the germline ends. The CDR3 is CASSSQGVGTEAFF. In nucleotides, the CDR3 is TGCGCCAGCAGCTCCCAGGGTGTCGGCACTGAAGCTTTCTTT.

CDR3 bases: TGTGCCAGTAGTATTAAAACCACTGCGATTTACGAGCAGTACTTC. Translating gives CASSIKTTAIYEQYF. The chain joins TRBV19 to TRBJ2-7; D unclear. CDR3 size: 15 residues. Germline CDR1 reads LNHDA; CDR2 reads SQIVND (reference sequence). Trimming stripped 3 bases from V and 4 bases from J, with 16 bases between.

The chain employs TRBV28 and TRBJ2-5; tentatively, D is TRBD2 (6 bases). The CDR3 runs 15 residues. Germline CDR1 reads MDHEN; CDR2 reads SYDVKM. With 8 bases removed from V and 5 bases from J, the gap between germline ends came to 21 bases. As DNA, the CDR3 is TGTGCCAGCGGTGAGGTCGGAGGGCGATCGGAGACCCAGTACTTC. As protein: CASGEVGGRSETQYF.

J is TRBJ1-4 and V is TRBV27, with 10 bases that match TRBD1. Germline V gene sequence: CDR1 MNHEY, CDR2 SMNVEV (reference sequence). V was clipped by 0 bases and J by 6 bases; unmatched bases: 7. The CDR3 contains 17 residues. The CDR3 reads CASSLSPPGQGYEKLFF. The CDR3 DNA follows: TGTGCCAGCAGTTTATCGCCCCCGGGACAGGGGTATGAAAAACTGTTTTTT. The full variable domain, completed using reference TRBV27 and TRBJ1-4, is EAQVTQNPRYLITVTGKKLTVTCSQNMNHEYMSWYRQDPGLGLRQIYYSMNVEVTDKGDVPEGYKVSRKEKRNFPLILESPSPNQTSLYFCASSLSPPGQGYEKLFFGSGTQLSVL.

The chain uses TRBV25-1 and TRBJ1-1; tentative D call: TRBD1 (6 bases). Trimming stripped 5 bases from V and 3 bases from J, with 10 bases between. CDR1 MGHDK and CDR2 SYGVNS come from the germline V gene. This CDR3 region has 13 residues. CDR3 bases: TGTGCCAGCAGTAGGGGGGGGTACACTGAAGCTTTCTTT. Amino acid sequence: CASSRGGYTEAFF.

The chain is built from TRBV28 and TRBJ2-7; unclear D gene. Trimming shortened V by 2 bases and J by 0 bases, and 8 bases separated the two germline ends. The CDR3 has 14 residues. CDR1 and CDR2 from the germline V gene are MDHEN and SYDVKM. The CDR3 region has the DNA TGTGCCAGCAGTTTAGGGCTGAGCTCCTACGAGCAGTACTTC. Amino acids: CASSLGLSSYEQYF.

This chain uses TRBV4-1 with TRBJ2-3; perhaps TRBD2 as D (7 bases). The CDR3 consists of 16 residues. Germline V gene sequence: CDR1 MGHRA, CDR2 YSYEKL. Trimming shortened V by 4 bases and J by 0 bases, and 14 bases separated the two germline ends. CDR3 sequence (DNA): TGCGCCAGCAGCCTCTTTTGGGGGGGCAGCACAGATACGCAGTATTTT. This sequence encodes CASSLFWGGSTDTQYF.

This clone was observed a single time. This rearrangement joins TRBV27 to TRBJ1-5, with 8 bases fitting TRBD1. The CDR3 has 16 residues. CDR1 and CDR2 (germline): MNHEY, SMNVEV (reference sequence). V lost 5 bases to trimming and J lost 1 base; unmatched junction nucleotides: 7. The CDR3 DNA reads TGTGCCAGCAGTCCCAGGGGGCGAAGCAGCAATCAGCCCCAGCATTTT. Translated: CASSPRGRSSNQPQHF.

The genes are TRBV11-2 and TRBJ1-4; D not resolved. The CDR3 runs to 13 residues. Germline V gene data show CDR1 as SGHAT and CDR2 as FQNNGV. V lost 1 base, J lost 5 bases, and 5 bases lay in between. The chain's CDR3 is CASSLVQNEKLFF. CDR3 DNA sequence: TGTGCCAGCAGCTTAGTCCAGAATGAAAAACTGTTTTTT.

The chain employs TRBV24-1 and TRBJ1-2; no reliable D call. The length of the CDR3 is 13 residues. Per the germline V gene, CDR1 is KGHDR and CDR2 is SFDVKD. The ends were cut back, 4 bases at V and 4 bases at J, with 9 bases in the middle. CDR3 sequence: CATSDPRGYGYTF. The CDR3 nucleotides read TGTGCCACCAGTGACCCGCGCGGCTATGGCTACACCTTC.

V usage is TRBV6-5 and J usage is TRBJ1-1; a weak D match, TRBD1 (6 bases). The V gene's germline CDR1 is MNHEY and CDR2 SVGAGI. This CDR3 contains 15 residues. Trimming cost V 6 bases and J 5 bases, with 19 bases left between them. CDR3 sequence reads: CASRLRAGGQTEAFF. The CDR3 bases are TGTGCCAGCAGACTAAGGGCGGGGGGCCAGACTGAAGCTTTCTTT.

The chain has TRBV30 and TRBJ1-3, with D possibly TRBD1 on 5 matching bases. The CDR3 is 13 residues long. The germline V gene encodes CDR1 GTSNPN and CDR2 SVGIG (reference sequence). V shed 2 bases and J shed 6 bases, with 11 bases lying between them. Here the CDR3 DNA reads TGTGCCTGGAGTATCGGGGGAGAAAACACCATATATTTT. The encoded protein is CAWSIGGENTIYF.

The chain joins TRBV4-2 to TRBJ2-3; D gene unclear. The germline V and J ends were trimmed by 1 base and 1 base, with 9 bases remaining between them. The CDR3 is 15 residues long. From germline, CDR1 is LGHNA and CDR2 YNFKEQ. The DNA of the CDR3 is TGTGCCAGCAGCCAAGCTAAGAGTGGCACAGATACGCAGTATTTT. This encodes CASSQAKSGTDTQYF.

The chain couples TRBV11-2 to TRBJ2-7; TRBD2 is a possible D gene (6 bases). Germline V gives CDR1 SGHAT, CDR2 FQNNGV. V lost 1 base, J lost 4 bases, and 11 bases lay in between. This CDR3 is 14 amino acids long. As DNA, the CDR3 is TGTGCCAGCAGCTTAGCGGCAGGGAGGTACGAGCAGTACTTC. This gives the protein CASSLAAGRYEQYF.